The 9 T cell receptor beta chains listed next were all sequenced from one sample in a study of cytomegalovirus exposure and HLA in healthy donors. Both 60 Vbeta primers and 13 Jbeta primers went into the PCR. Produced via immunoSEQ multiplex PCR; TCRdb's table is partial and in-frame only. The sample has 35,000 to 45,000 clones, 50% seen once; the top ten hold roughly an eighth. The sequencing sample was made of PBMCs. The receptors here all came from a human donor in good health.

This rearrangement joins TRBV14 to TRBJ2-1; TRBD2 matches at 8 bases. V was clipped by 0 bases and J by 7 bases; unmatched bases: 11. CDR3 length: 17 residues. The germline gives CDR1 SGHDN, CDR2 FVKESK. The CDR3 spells CASSQEDGGLGWNEQFF. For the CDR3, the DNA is TGTGCCAGCAGCCAAGAGGATGGGGGACTAGGGTGGAATGAGCAGTTCTTC.

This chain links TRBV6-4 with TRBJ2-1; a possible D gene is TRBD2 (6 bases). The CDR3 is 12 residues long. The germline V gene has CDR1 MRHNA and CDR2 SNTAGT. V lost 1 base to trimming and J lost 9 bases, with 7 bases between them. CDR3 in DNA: TGTGCCAGCAGTGACTTCGGGGGTGAGCAGTTCTTC. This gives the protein CASSDFGGEQFF.

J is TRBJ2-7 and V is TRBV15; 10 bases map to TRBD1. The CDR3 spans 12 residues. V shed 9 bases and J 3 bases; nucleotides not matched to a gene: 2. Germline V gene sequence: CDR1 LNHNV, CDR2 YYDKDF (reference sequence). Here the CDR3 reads CATRTGGYEQYF. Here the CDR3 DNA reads TGTGCCACAAGGACAGGGGGCTACGAGCAGTACTTC.

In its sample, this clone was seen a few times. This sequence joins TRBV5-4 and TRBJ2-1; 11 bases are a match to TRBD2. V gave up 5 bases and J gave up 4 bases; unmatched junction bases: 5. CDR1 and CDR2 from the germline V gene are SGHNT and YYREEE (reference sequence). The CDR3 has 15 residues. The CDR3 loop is CASRPLAGGYNEQFF. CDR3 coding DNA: TGTGCCAGCAGACCTCTAGCGGGAGGATACAATGAGCAGTTCTTC.

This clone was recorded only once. In nucleotides, the CDR3 is TGTGCCAGCAGCAAAAGACAGGGGGACTACGAGCAGTACTTC. Residues: CASSKRQGDYEQYF. The chain recombines TRBV21-1 with TRBJ2-7; TRBD1, the table's D call, was not compared with the DNA. TRBV21-1 is a pseudogene segment. The CDR3 consists of 14 residues.

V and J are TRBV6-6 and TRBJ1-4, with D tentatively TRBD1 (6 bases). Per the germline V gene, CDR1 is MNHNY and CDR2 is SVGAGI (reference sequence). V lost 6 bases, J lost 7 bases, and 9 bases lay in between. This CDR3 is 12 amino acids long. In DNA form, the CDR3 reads TGTGCCAGCAGGGACAGCGTTGAAAAACTGTTTTTT. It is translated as CASRDSVEKLFF.

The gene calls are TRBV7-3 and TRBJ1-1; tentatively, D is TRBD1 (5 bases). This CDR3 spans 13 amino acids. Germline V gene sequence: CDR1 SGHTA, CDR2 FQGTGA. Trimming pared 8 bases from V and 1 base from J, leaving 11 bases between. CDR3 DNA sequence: TGTGCCAGCGCGTACCAGGGGAACACTGAAGCTTTCTTT. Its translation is CASAYQGNTEAFF.

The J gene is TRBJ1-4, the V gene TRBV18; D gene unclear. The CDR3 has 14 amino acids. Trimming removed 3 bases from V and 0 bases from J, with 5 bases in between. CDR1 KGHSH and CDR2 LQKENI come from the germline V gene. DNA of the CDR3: TGTGCCAGCTCACCGCAGACAACTAATGAAAAACTGTTTTTT. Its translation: CASSPQTTNEKLFF.

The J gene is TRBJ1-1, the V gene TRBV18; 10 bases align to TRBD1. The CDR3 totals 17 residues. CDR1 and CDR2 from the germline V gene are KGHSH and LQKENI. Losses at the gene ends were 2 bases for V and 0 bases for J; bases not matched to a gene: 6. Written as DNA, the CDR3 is TGTGCCAGCTCACCAACGGGACAGGGGTTTGTGAACACTGAAGCTTTCTTT. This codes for CASSPTGQGFVNTEAFF.